These T cell receptor beta chains were read from a single sample in a study of blood T cell repertoires in COVID-19. TCRdb's table, derived via immunoSEQ multiplex PCR, lists solely in-frame clones and lacks some. This table holds approximately 220,000 clones, about 80% found once. The sequencing input was peripheral blood. These receptor sequences come from a woman between 55 and 75 years old with acute or convalescent COVID-19. Both conserved end residues are part of each CDR3. D genes are given only for firm matches. Size tells how often a clone was seen (once, few, many) or the class of an expanded clone, and some rows leave it out.

D: .; size: once; J: TRBJ1-6; V: TRBV2; CDR3: CASSDKSRSSPLHF; DNA: TGTGCCAGCAGTGATAAGTCTCGGAGTTCACCCCTCCACTTT
D: TRBD1; size: .; J: TRBJ1-2; V: TRBV5-6; CDR3: CASSLIGTEQGPDGYTF; DNA: TGTGCCAGCAGCTTGATTGGGACCGAACAGGGGCCCGATGGCTACACCTTC
D: .; size: .; J: TRBJ2-3; V: TRBV4-1; CDR3: CASSRSRGDTDTQYF; DNA: TGCGCCAGCAGCCGATCCAGGGGGGACACAGATACGCAGTATTTT
D: TRBD2; size: .; J: TRBJ2-2; V: TRBV5-1; CDR3: CASSPFASGGENTGELFF; DNA: TGCGCCAGCAGCCCTTTCGCTAGCGGGGGGGAGAACACCGGGGAGCTGTTTTTT
D: TRBD1; size: .; J: TRBJ1-2; V: TRBV5-1; CDR3: CASSLGQANYGYTF; DNA: TGCGCCAGCAGCCTGGGACAGGCGAACTATGGCTACACCTTC
D: TRBD1; size: .; J: TRBJ1-1; V: TRBV3-1/TRBV3-2; CDR3: CASSQGQGFTEAFF; DNA: TGTGCCAGCAGCCAAGGACAGGGGTTTACTGAAGCTTTCTTT
D: .; size: few; J: TRBJ2-4; V: TRBV2; CDR3: CASSEAGVGKNIQYF; DNA: TGTGCCAGCAGTGAAGCAGGGGTTGGTAAAAACATTCAGTACTTC
D: TRBD1; size: .; J: TRBJ1-1; V: TRBV4-1; CDR3: CARPRVTTGLHSMNTEAFF; DNA: TGCGCCCGCCCCCGGGTTACGACAGGGCTTCACAGCATGAACACTGAAGCTTTCTTT
D: .; size: .; J: TRBJ2-3; V: TRBV6-5; CDR3: CASSRGPDTQYF; DNA: TGTGCCAGCAGTAGGGGCCCAGATACGCAGTATTTT
D: .; size: .; J: TRBJ1-1; V: TRBV5-4; CDR3: CASSLVGSEAFF; DNA: TGTGCCAGCAGCTTGGTGGGCTCCGAAGCTTTCTTT
D: .; size: .; J: TRBJ1-4; V: TRBV6-7; CDR3: CASGPGGHQKEKLFF; DNA: TGTGCCAGCGGCCCCGGGGGGCATCAAAAGGAAAAACTGTTTTTT
D: TRBD2; size: .; J: TRBJ2-7; V: TRBV19; CDR3: CASSPGLAGEQYF; DNA: TGTGCCAGTAGTCCTGGACTAGCGGGGGAGCAGTACTTC
D: .; size: .; J: TRBJ2-3; V: TRBV4-1; CDR3: CASSQDPADTQYF; DNA: TGCGCCAGCAGCCAAGATCCAGCAGATACGCAGTATTTT
D: TRBD1; size: once; J: TRBJ1-4; V: TRBV27; CDR3: CASSTGTANEKLFF; DNA: TGTGCCAGCAGTACCGGGACAGCTAATGAAAAACTGTTTTTT
D: .; size: .; J: TRBJ2-1; V: TRBV9; CDR3: CASSAGRGSYNEQFF; DNA: TGTGCCAGCAGCGCGGGGAGGGGGTCCTACAATGAGCAGTTCTTC
D: TRBD1; size: .; J: TRBJ1-6; V: TRBV30; CDR3: CAWRARDRPNSPLHF; DNA: TGTGCCTGGAGAGCCCGGGACAGGCCTAATTCACCCCTCCACTTT